The clone carrying this TCR beta chain has ten or more counts. The target antigen is unknown. Read sequence stops 3 residues before the CDR3 end, and the germline J gene provides the missing end. The data were obtained in a study of T cell clonality in common variable immunodeficiency. Study observations and caveats: Reportedly, TCR beta sequences from common variable immunodeficiency showed fewer deletions and N-nucleotide insertions.

CDR1 and CDR2 (germline): LNHDA, SQIVND (reference sequence). V dropped 6 bases and J dropped 1; count of bases not matched to a gene: 9. CDR3 length: 15 residues. Profiling relied on immunoSEQ multiplex PCR, and the TCRdb table lists in-frame clones only, not all of them. The sample presents tens of thousands of clones, none singletons. This rearrangement joins TRBV19 to TRBJ2-7, with TRBD1 matching over 7 bases. Sequencing was performed on peripheral blood mononuclear cells. The TCR originated in a person aged 18-69 years in good health. Incomplete CDR3 DNA: TGTGCCAGTAGGGTTAGTCGGACAGGATCCTACGAG. This codes for CASRVSRTGSYE. The CDR3 in its entirety is CASRVSRTGSYEQYF.